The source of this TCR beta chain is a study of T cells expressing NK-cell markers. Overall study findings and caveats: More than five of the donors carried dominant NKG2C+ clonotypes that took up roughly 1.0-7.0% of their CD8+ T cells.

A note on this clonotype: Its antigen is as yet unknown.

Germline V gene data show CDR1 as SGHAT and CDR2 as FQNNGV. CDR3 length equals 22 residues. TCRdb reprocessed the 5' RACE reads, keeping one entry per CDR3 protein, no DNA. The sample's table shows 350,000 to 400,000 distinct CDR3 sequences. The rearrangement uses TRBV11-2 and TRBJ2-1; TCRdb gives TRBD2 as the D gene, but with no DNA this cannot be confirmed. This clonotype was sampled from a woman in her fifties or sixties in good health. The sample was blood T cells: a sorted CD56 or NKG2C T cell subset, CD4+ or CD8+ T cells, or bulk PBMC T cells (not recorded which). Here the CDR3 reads CASTPRLKGGGPGRGNVNEQFF.